A single sample gave rise to the 22 T cell receptor beta chains below, sequenced in a study of blood T cell repertoires in COVID-19. The protocol was immunoSEQ multiplex PCR, while the TCRdb copy is restricted to in-frame clones and leaves out a portion. This sample yields over 140,000 clones, of which over 60% are seen a single time; approximately 9% belongs to the top ten. Sequencing input: peripheral blood. Receptors originate from a woman aged 45-65 years with active or convalescent COVID-19.

The V and J genes are TRBV29-1 and TRBJ2-1; the match to TRBD2 covers 11 bases. The V gene end was trimmed by 4 bases and the J gene end by 10 bases; junction bases not matched to a gene: 6. This CDR3 has 13 amino acids. Germline CDR1 SQVTM, CDR2 ANQGSEA. This CDR3 reads CSVGEASGREQFF. CDR3 DNA sequence: TGCAGCGTTGGGGAAGCTAGCGGGAGGGAGCAGTTCTTC.

The chain couples TRBV7-8 to TRBJ2-1, with TRBD2 identical over 11 bases. The trim removed 2 bases at V and 10 bases at J, leaving 7 bases unmatched. The CDR3 loop spans 15 amino acids. Germline V gene data show CDR1 as SGHVS and CDR2 as FQNEAQ. CDR3 loop: CASSLQLAGAREQFF. The CDR3 region has the DNA TGTGCCAGCAGCTTACAACTAGCGGGGGCCAGGGAGCAGTTCTTC.

The V call is TRBV2, the J call TRBJ2-7; the D gene is possibly TRBD1 (6 bases). The CDR3 length is 14 residues. Germline lookup yields CDR1 SNHLY and CDR2 FYNNEI. Trimming removed 4 bases at V and 3 bases at J, with 13 bases between. CDR3 nucleotide sequence: TGTGCCAGCAGTGGAGGCCAGGGGAGCTACGAGCAGTACTTC. Translation: CASSGGQGSYEQYF.

This clone was observed once. The genes are TRBV11-2 and TRBJ2-7, with D possibly being TRBD2 (5 bases). V lost 1 base and J 6 bases, leaving 7 bases between the germline ends. In germline, CDR1 is SGHAT, CDR2 FQNNGV. This CDR3 is built from 12 residues. The CDR3 sequence is CASSLGGFEQYF. In DNA form, the CDR3 reads TGTGCCAGCAGCTTAGGCGGGTTCGAGCAGTACTTC. Full variable domain (missing parts from reference TRBV11-2 and TRBJ2-7): EAGVAQSPRYKIIEKRQSVAFWCNPISGHATLYWYQQILGQGPKLLIQFQNNGVVDDSQLPKDRFSAERLKGVDSTLKIQPAKLEDSAVYLCASSLGGFEQYFGPGTRLTVT.

V is TRBV30 and J is TRBJ1-2, with 10 bases matching TRBD1. CDR3 size: 15 residues. From germline, CDR1 is GTSNPN and CDR2 SVGIG (reference sequence). The ends lost 2 bases at V and 5 bases at J; junction bases unmatched: 8. The DNA for the CDR3 is TGTGCCTGGAGTCCTACGGGACAGGGGAGGTATGGCTACACCTTC. Translated, it gives CAWSPTGQGRYGYTF.

J is TRBJ2-2 and V is TRBV11-2, with a possible D match to TRBD2 (6 bases). Trimming shortened V by 3 bases and J by 0 bases, and 14 bases separated the two germline ends. The CDR3 is 17 residues long. From germline, CDR1 is SGHAT and CDR2 FQNNGV. The CDR3 reads CASSFRVGGTNTGELFF. CDR3 DNA: TGTGCCAGCAGCTTCAGGGTTGGGGGGACGAACACCGGGGAGCTGTTTTTT.

This clone was counted only a few times. The rearrangement joins TRBV12-3 or TRBV12-4 to TRBJ1-2; D not certain. The CDR3 is 13 amino acids. V gave up 5 bases and J gave up 5 bases, with 12 bases separating them. This chain's CDR3 is CASSRPTGYGYTF. CDR3 DNA: TGTGCCAGCAGTCGCCCCACCGGGTATGGCTACACCTTC.

The genes are TRBV14 and TRBJ1-1; weak D call: TRBD1 (5 bases). The CDR3 is 15 residues long. The V gene lost 5 bases and the J gene lost 0 bases, with 13 bases spanning the gap. The germline CDR1 and CDR2 sequences are SGHDN and FVKESK. As DNA, the CDR3 is TGTGCCAGCAGCAAGACAGTATTGATGAACACTGAAGCTTTCTTT. As protein: CASSKTVLMNTEAFF.

J is TRBJ2-5 and V is TRBV7-2; D might be TRBD2 (6 bases). V was shortened by 2 bases and J by 6 bases, with 16 bases between the two germline ends. The CDR3 sequence is 15 residues long. Per germline, CDR1 SGHTA and CDR2 FQGNSA. This chain's CDR3 is CASSLTGDQTQTQYF. The CDR3 DNA reads as TGTGCCAGCAGCTTAACGGGGGATCAGACGCAGACCCAGTACTTC.

The chain has TRBV7-8 and TRBJ1-3; D not certain. CDR1 is SGHVS, CDR2 FQNEAQ, per germline. CDR3 length: 16 residues. V lost 1 base and J 0 bases, leaving 10 bases between the germline ends. The CDR3 coding sequence is TGTGCCAGCAGCTTAGTTGGCGGAGCCTCTGGAAACACCATATATTTT. This sequence encodes CASSLVGGASGNTIYF.

This clone was detected only once. The gene calls are TRBV7-8 and TRBJ1-5, with D unclear. The CDR3 has 14 amino acids. Trimming pared 3 bases from V and 7 bases from J, leaving 13 bases between. Germline loops: CDR1 SGHVS, CDR2 FQNEAQ. The CDR3 DNA reads as TGTGCCAGCAGCTTTCGCTCGGGAAACCAGCCCCAGCATTTT. Its protein product is CASSFRSGNQPQHF.

V is TRBV7-2 and J is TRBJ2-7; the D gene is possibly TRBD2 (5 bases). V was shortened by 0 bases and J by 3 bases, with 9 bases between the two germline ends. Germline loops: CDR1 SGHTA, CDR2 FQGNSA. CDR3 length: 14 amino acids. Here the CDR3 reads CASSLARRDYEQYF. The CDR3 DNA follows: TGTGCCAGCAGCTTAGCGCGACGGGACTACGAGCAGTACTTC.

The chain joins TRBV19 to TRBJ2-7; D remains unclear. Trimming left V 3 bases short and J 4 bases short, with 16 bases between. Germline V gene lookup returns CDR1 LNHDA and CDR2 SQIVND (reference sequence). CDR3 length: 15 amino acids. In nucleotides, the CDR3 is TGTGCCAGTAGTATCGGCAGGCCACCTCTTTACGAGCAGTACTTC. Protein product: CASSIGRPPLYEQYF.

The J gene is TRBJ2-3, the V gene TRBV27, with 12 bases matching TRBD2. The CDR3 loop spans 15 amino acids. The J segment lost 4 bases and the V segment lost 8 bases, leaving 7 bases of the junction unmatched. CDR1 and CDR2 (germline): MNHEY, SMNVEV (reference sequence). This CDR3 is CASGQLAGGPDTQYF. The CDR3 DNA reads as TGTGCCAGCGGGCAACTAGCGGGAGGACCAGATACGCAGTATTTT.

The J gene is TRBJ1-6, the V gene TRBV19; 7 nucleotides line up with TRBD1. Germline CDR1 is LNHDA and CDR2 is SQIVND (reference sequence). V lost 6 bases to trimming and J lost 0 bases; unmatched junction nucleotides: 5. This CDR3 is built from 16 residues. CDR3 protein: CASRSPGGSYNSPLHF. As DNA, the CDR3 is TGTGCCAGTAGGTCGCCAGGGGGCTCCTATAATTCACCCCTCCACTTT.

The chain couples TRBV7-2 to TRBJ2-1; 7 bases are a match to TRBD2. The CDR3 is 15 residues long. After removal of 6 bases from V and 4 bases from J, the junction contained 9 bases not matched to a gene. The germline CDR1 and CDR2 sequences are SGHTA and FQGNSA. CDR3 DNA: TGTGCCAGCAGACTTACTAGCGAGAAATACAATGAGCAGTTCTTC. Its protein is CASRLTSEKYNEQFF.

The chain employs TRBV19 and TRBJ1-5, with 8 bases that match TRBD1. Germline lookup yields CDR1 LNHDA and CDR2 SQIVND (reference sequence). The junction had 7 bases not matched to a gene; V was cut back by 3 bases and J by 6 bases. The CDR3 covers 15 residues. This chain's CDR3 is CASSMSTGVGQPQHF. DNA of the CDR3: TGTGCCAGTAGTATGTCGACAGGGGTCGGTCAGCCCCAGCATTTT.

The chain recombines TRBV13 with TRBJ2-1; 8 nucleotides align to TRBD2. This CDR3 is 14 amino acids long. V shed 5 bases and J 10 bases; nucleotides not matched to a gene: 10. Germline assignment: CDR1 PRHDT and CDR2 FYEKMQ (reference sequence). The CDR3 nucleotides are TGTGCCAGCAGCCTAGTTTTTGTAGCGGGGGAGCAGTTCTTC. This encodes CASSLVFVAGEQFF.

This clone occurred a few times. The rearrangement uses TRBV4-3 and TRBJ1-1; TRBD1 is a possible D gene (5 bases). Between the trimmed V and J ends, which lost 5 bases and 5 bases, there was a span of 15 bases. Germline loops: CDR1 LGHNA, CDR2 YSLEER. The CDR3 is 14 amino acids. CDR3 coding DNA: TGCGCCAGCAGCACAGGCCGTGGGGAAACTGAAGCTTTCTTT. This translates into CASSTGRGETEAFF.

The sample holds a few counts of this clone. This chain links TRBV29-1 with TRBJ1-1; perhaps TRBD1 as D (5 bases). The CDR3 length is 16 residues. Trimming pared 5 bases from V and 1 base from J, leaving 20 bases between. Germline CDR1 and CDR2: SQVTM and ANQGSEA. The CDR3 sequence is CSVLGAQGEENTEAFF. CDR3 coding DNA: TGCAGCGTTTTAGGGGCCCAAGGGGAAGAGAACACTGAAGCTTTCTTT. Combining the CDR3 with reference TRBV29-1 and TRBJ1-1 gives the whole variable domain SAVISQKPSRDICQRGTSLTIQCQVDSQVTMMFWYRQQPGQSLTLIATANQGSEATYESGFVIDKFPISRPNLTFSTLTVSNMSPEDSSIYLCSVLGAQGEENTEAFFGQGTRLTVV.

The chain joins TRBV24-1 to TRBJ2-2, with 7 positions matching TRBD1. The CDR3 contains 16 residues. Germline lookup yields CDR1 KGHDR and CDR2 SFDVKD. The J segment lost 5 bases and the V segment lost 3 bases, leaving 8 bases of the junction unmatched. CDR3 in amino acids: CATSDPRQGRTGELFF. The CDR3 bases are TGTGCCACCAGTGATCCGCGACAGGGCAGAACCGGGGAGCTGTTTTTT.

The V and J genes are TRBV19 and TRBJ1-2; 9 nucleotides line up with TRBD1. Germline trimming cut 5 bases from V and 2 bases from J; bases unmatched to any gene: 9. The CDR3 is made up of 16 amino acids. CDR1 is LNHDA, CDR2 SQIVND, per germline (reference sequence). The DNA for the CDR3 is TGTGCCAGTAGTCCCCCCCAGACAGGGGGGAACTATGGCTACACCTTC. Encoded protein: CASSPPQTGGNYGYTF.